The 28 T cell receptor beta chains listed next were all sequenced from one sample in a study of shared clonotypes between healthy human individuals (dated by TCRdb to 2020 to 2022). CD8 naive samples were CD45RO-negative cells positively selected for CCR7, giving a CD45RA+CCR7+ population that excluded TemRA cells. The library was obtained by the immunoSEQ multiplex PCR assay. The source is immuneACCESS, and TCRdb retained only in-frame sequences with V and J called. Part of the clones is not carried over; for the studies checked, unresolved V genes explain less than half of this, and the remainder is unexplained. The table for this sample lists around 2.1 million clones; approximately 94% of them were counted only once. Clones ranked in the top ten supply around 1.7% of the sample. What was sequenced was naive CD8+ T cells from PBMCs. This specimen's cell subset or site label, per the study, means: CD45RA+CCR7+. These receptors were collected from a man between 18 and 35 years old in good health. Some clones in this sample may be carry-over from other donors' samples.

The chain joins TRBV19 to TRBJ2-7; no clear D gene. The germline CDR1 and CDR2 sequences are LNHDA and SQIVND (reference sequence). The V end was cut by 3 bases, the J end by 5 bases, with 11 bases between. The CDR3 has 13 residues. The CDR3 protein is CASSIGVVHEQYF. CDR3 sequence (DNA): TGTGCCAGTAGTATTGGAGTGGTTCACGAGCAGTACTTC.

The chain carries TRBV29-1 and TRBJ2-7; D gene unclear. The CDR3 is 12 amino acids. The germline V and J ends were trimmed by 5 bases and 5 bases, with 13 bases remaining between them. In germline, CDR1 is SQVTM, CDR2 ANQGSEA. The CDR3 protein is CSVYDFWNEQYF. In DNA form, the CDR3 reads TGCAGCGTTTATGACTTCTGGAACGAGCAGTACTTC.

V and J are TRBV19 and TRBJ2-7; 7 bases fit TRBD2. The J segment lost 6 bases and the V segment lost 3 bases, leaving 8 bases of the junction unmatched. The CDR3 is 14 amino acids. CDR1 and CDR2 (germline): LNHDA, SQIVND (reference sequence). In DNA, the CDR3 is TGTGCCAGTAGTATGACCGGGGGGATCTTCGAGCAGTACTTC. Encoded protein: CASSMTGGIFEQYF.

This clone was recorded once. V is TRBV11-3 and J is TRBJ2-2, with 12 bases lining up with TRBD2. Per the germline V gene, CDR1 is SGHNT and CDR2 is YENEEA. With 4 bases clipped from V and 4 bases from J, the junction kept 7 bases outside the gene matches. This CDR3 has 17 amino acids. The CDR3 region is CASSSWTSGKFTGELFF. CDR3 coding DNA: TGTGCCAGCAGCTCTTGGACTAGCGGGAAGTTCACCGGGGAGCTGTTTTTT.

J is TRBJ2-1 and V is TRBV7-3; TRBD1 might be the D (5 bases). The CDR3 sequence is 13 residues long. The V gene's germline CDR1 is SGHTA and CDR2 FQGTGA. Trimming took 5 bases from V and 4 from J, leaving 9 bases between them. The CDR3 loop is CASSVDSYNEQFF. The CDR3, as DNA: TGTGCCAGCAGCGTCGACAGTTACAATGAGCAGTTCTTC. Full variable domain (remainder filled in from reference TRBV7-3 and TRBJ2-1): GAGVSQTPSNKVTEKGKYVELRCDPISGHTALYWYRQSLGQGPEFLIYFQGTGAADDSGLPNDRFFAVRPEGSVSTLKIQRTERGDSAVYLCASSVDSYNEQFFGPGTRLTVL.

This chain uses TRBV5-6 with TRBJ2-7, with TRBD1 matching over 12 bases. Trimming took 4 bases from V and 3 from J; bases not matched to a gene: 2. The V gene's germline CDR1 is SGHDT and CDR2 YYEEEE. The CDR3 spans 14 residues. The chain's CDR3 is CASSGTGGDYEQYF. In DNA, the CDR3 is TGTGCCAGCAGCGGGACAGGGGGCGACTACGAGCAGTACTTC.

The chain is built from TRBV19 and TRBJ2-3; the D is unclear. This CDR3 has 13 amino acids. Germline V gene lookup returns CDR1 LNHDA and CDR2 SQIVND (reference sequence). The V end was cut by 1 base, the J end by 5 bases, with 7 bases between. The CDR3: CASSIAPVDTQYF. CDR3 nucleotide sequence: TGTGCCAGTAGTATAGCTCCGGTAGATACGCAGTATTTT.

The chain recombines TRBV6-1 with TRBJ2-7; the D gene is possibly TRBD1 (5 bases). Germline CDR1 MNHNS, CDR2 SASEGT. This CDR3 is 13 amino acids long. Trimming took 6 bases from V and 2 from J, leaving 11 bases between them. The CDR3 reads CASRAGFTYEQYF. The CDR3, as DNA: TGTGCCAGCAGGGCAGGGTTCACCTACGAGCAGTACTTC.

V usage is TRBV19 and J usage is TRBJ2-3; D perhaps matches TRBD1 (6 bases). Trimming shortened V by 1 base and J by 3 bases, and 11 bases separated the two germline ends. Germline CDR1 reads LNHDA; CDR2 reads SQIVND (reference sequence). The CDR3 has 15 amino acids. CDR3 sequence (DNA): TGTGCCAGTAGTATAGGGACAGTCACTACAGATACGCAGTATTTT. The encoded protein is CASSIGTVTTDTQYF. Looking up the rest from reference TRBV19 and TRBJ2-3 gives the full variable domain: DGGITQSPKYLFRKEGQNVTLSCEQNLNHDAMYWYRQDPGQGLRLIYYSQIVNDFQKGDIAEGYSVSREKKESFPLTVTSAQKNPTAFYLCASSIGTVTTDTQYFGPGTRLTVL.

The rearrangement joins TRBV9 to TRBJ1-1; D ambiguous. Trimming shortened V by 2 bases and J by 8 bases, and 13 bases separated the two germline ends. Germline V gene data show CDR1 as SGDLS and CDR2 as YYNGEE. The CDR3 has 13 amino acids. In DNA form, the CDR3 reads TGTGCCAGCAGCGTTTTGGTGCGGGGAGAAGCTTTCTTT. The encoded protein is CASSVLVRGEAFF. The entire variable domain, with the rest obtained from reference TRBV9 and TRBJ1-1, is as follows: DSGVTQTPKHLITATGQRVTLRCSPRSGDLSVYWYQQSLDQGLQFLIQYYNGEERAKGNILERFSAQQFPDLHSELNLSSLELGDSALYFCASSVLVRGEAFFGQGTRLTVV.

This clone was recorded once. Here the CDR3 DNA reads TGTGCTAGTGGTCAAAGCTCCTACAATGAGCAGTTCTTC. It is translated as CASGQSSYNEQFF. This chain joins TRBV12-5 and TRBJ2-1; D gene uncertain. Trimming pared 5 bases from V and 0 bases from J, leaving 5 bases between. The germline V gene encodes CDR1 LGHNT and CDR2 FRNRAP. This CDR3 has 13 amino acids.

CDR3 DNA sequence: TGTGCCAGCAGTGAAAGTTTAGGGCGTGGTCAGCCCCAGCATTTT. It specifies CASSESLGRGQPQHF. The V call is TRBV6-1, the J call TRBJ1-5; D is ambiguous. CDR1 is MNHNS, CDR2 SASEGT, per germline. Trimming took off 2 bases at V and 6 bases at J, with 14 bases between the two ends. The length of the CDR3 is 15 residues.

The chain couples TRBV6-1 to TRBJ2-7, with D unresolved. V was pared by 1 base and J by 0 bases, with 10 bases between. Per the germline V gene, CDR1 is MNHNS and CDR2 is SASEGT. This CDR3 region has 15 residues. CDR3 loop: CASSEGSISSYEQYF. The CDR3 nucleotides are TGTGCCAGCAGTGAAGGGTCTATTAGCTCCTACGAGCAGTACTTC.

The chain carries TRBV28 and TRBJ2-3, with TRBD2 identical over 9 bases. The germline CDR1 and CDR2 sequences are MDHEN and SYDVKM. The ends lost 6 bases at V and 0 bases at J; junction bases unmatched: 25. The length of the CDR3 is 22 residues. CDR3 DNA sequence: TGTGCCAGCAGCCCATGGGGTCCGGGACAAGGGCCTAGCGGGGCCAGCACAGATACGCAGTATTTT. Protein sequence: CASSPWGPGQGPSGASTDTQYF.

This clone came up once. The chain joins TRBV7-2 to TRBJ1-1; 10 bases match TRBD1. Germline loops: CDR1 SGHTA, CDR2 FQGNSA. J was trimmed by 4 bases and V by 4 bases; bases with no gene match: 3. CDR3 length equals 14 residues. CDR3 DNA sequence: TGTGCCAGCAGCTCGACAGGGGGCGTCACTGAAGCTTTCTTT. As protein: CASSSTGGVTEAFF.

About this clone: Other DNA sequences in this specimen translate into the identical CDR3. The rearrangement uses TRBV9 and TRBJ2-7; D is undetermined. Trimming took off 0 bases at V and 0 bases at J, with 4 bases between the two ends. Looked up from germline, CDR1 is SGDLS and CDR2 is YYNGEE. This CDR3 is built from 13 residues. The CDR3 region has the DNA TGTGCCAGCAGCGTAGGAAGCTCCTACGAGCAGTACTTC. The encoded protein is CASSVGSSYEQYF.

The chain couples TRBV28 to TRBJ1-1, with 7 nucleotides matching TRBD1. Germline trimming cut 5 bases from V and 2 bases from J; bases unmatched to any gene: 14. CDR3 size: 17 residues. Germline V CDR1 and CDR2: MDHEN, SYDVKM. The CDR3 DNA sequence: TGTGCCAGCAGTCCACGGACAGGAGGAGTAGGAAACACTGAAGCTTTCTTT. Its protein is CASSPRTGGVGNTEAFF. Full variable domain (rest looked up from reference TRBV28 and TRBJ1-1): DVKVTQSSRYLVKRTGEKVFLECVQDMDHENMFWYRQDPGLGLRLIYFSYDVKMKEKGDIPEGYSVSREKKERFSLILESASTNQTSMYLCASSPRTGGVGNTEAFFGQGTRLTVV.

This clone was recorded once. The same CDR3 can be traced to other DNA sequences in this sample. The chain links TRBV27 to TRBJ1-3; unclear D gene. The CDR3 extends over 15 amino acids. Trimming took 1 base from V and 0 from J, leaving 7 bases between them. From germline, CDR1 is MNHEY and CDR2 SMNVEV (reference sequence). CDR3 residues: CASSLLGSSGNTIYF. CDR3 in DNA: TGTGCCAGCAGTTTATTGGGAAGCTCTGGAAACACCATATATTTT.

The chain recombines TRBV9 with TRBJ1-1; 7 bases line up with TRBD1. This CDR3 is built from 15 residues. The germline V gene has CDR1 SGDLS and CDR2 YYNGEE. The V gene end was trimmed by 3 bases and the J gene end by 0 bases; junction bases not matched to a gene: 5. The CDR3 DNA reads TGTGCCAGCAGCGAGGGGACAGAAATGAACACTGAAGCTTTCTTT. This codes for CASSEGTEMNTEAFF.

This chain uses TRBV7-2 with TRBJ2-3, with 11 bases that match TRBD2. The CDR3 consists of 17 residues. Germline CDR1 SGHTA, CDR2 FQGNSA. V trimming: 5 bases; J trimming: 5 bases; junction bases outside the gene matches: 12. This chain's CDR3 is CASSPNTLAGGRDTQYF. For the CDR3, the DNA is TGTGCCAGCAGCCCCAACACCCTAGCGGGAGGTAGAGATACGCAGTATTTT.

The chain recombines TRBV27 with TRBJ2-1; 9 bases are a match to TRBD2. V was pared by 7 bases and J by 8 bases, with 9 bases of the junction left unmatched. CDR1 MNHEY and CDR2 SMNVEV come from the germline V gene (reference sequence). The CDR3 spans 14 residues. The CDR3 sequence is CASIGGLAHHEQFF. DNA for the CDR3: TGTGCCAGCATTGGGGGACTAGCCCACCATGAGCAGTTCTTC.

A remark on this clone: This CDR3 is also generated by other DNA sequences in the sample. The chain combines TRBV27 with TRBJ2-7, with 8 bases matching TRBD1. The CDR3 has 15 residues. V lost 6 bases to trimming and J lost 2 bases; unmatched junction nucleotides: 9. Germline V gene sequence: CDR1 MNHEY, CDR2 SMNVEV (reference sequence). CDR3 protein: CASSLSGTGPYEQYF. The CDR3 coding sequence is TGTGCCAGCAGCCTTTCCGGGACAGGACCCTACGAGCAGTACTTC.

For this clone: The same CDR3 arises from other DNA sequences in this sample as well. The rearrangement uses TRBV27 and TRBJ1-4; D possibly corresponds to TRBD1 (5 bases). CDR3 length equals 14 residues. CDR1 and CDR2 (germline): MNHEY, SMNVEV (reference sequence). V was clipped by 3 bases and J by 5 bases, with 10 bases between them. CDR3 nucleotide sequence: TGTGCCAGCAGTTTTGGGGGTGGGAATGAAAAACTGTTTTTT. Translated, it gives CASSFGGGNEKLFF.

This CDR3 is CASSDNRRAFF. In DNA form, the CDR3 reads TGTGCCAGCAGCGACAATCGGAGAGCTTTCTTT. V usage is TRBV9 and J usage is TRBJ1-1; D remains unclear. Germline-derived CDR1 and CDR2 are SGDLS and YYNGEE. There are 11 residues in the CDR3. Trimming took 3 bases from V and 10 from J, leaving 10 bases between them.

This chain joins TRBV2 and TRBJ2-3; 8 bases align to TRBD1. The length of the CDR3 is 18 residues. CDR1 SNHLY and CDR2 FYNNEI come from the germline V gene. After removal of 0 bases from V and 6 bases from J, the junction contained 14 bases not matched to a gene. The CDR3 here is CASSEATGLDRDRDTQYF. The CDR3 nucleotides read TGTGCCAGCAGTGAAGCGACCGGACTGGACAGGGATAGGGATACGCAGTATTTT.

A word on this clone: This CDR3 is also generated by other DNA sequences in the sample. The CDR3 sequence: CASSVAGTSSYEQYF. The DNA of the CDR3 is TGTGCCAGCAGCGTCGCCGGGACTAGCAGCTACGAGCAGTACTTC. The V gene is TRBV9, the J gene TRBJ2-7; 9 bases line up with TRBD2. The CDR3 totals 15 residues. Germline trimming cut 2 bases from V and 3 bases from J; bases unmatched to any gene: 6. Germline CDR1 is SGDLS and CDR2 is YYNGEE.

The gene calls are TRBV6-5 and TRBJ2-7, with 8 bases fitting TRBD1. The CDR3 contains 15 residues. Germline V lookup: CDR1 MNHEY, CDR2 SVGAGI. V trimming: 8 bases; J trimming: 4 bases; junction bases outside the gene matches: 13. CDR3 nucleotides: TGTGCCAGCGGGGAACGACGGGACAGGAGATACGAGCAGTACTTC. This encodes CASGERRDRRYEQYF.

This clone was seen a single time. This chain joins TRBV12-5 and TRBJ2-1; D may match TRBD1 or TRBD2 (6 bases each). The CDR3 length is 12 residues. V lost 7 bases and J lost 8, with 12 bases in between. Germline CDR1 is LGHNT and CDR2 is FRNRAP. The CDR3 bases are TGTGCTAGTGCCCTGGGGGGCCATGAGCAGTTCTTC. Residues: CASALGGHEQFF.